This T cell receptor beta chain was sequenced in a study of cytomegalovirus exposure and HLA in healthy donors. 13 Jbeta primers and 60 Vbeta primers were used for the PCR. The protocol was immunoSEQ multiplex PCR, while the TCRdb copy is restricted to in-frame clones and leaves out a portion. The sample lists fewer than 150,000 clones, 65% to 85% occurring once. The sequenced sample consisted of PBMCs. The receptor was derived from a male donor in good health and CMV-seronegative.

The CDR3 nucleotides read TGTGCCAGCAGCCAAAGGCGGGGGGCGCCCGGGGAGCTGTTTTTT. Translation: CASSQRRGAPGELFF. The chain couples TRBV7-9 to TRBJ2-2; 8 bases map to TRBD2. Germline V lookup: CDR1 SEHNR, CDR2 FQNEAQ (reference sequence). This CDR3 is built from 15 residues. Trimming took 5 bases from V and 6 from J; bases not matched to a gene: 8.